This T cell receptor (beta chain) was obtained from a study of blood T cell repertoires in COVID-19. About the research overall: Sites in the United States, Italy and Spain provided acute and convalescent COVID-19 samples. Sources were T cells, B-cell-depleted T cells, or PBMCs; the material itself was cDNA or gDNA.

Method: immunoSEQ multiplex PCR; TCRdb's copy keeps in-frame clones and lacks some. This repertoire shows approximately 32,000 clones, just over 90% found once; its top ten account for 3.7%. V dropped 0 bases and J dropped 8 bases, with 10 bases sitting between them. Germline V gives CDR1 LNHNV, CDR2 YYDKDF (reference sequence). The CDR3 runs 13 residues. The sample comprised peripheral blood. The V gene is TRBV15, the J gene TRBJ1-2; D remains unclear. The source of this sequence is a man in his 60s with acute or convalescent COVID-19. The CDR3: CATSRDVRSGYTF. The CDR3 DNA sequence: TGTGCCACCAGCAGAGATGTCCGTTCGGGCTACACCTTC.